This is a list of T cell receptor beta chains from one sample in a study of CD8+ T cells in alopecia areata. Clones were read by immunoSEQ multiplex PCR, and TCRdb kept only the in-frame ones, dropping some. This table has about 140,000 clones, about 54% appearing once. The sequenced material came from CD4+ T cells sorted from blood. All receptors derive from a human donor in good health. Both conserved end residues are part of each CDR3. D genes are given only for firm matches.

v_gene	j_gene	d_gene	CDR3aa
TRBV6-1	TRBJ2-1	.	CASSEVLAPYNEQFF
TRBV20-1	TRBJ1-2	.	CSASRGGYTF
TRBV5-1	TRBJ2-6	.	CASSPSIGANVLTF
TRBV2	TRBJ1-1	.	CASRGDNTEAFF
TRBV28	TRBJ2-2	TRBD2	CASNPGGDTGELFF
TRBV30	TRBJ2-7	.	CAWSVRGRKVYEQYF
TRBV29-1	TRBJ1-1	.	CSVELRQMNTEAFF
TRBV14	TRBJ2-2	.	CASSPQYTGELFF
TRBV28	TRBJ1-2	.	CASLGPGYTF
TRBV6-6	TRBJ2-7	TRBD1	CASTRLGGTYEQYF
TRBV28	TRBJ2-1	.	CASSYLRLSRVQFF
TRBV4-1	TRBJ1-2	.	CASSQGAEPRGYTF
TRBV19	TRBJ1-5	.	CASSIINQPQHF
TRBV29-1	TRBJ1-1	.	CSVRKGRVNTEAFF
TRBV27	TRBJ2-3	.	CASSLRWADTQYF
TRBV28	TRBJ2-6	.	CASLDSLSGANVLTF
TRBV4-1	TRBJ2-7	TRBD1	CASSQDQIGQGYEQYF
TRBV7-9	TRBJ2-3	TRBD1	CASSPGTGGDTQYF
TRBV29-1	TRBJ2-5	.	CSVEGTAGETQYF
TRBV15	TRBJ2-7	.	CATTMRWGGEQYF
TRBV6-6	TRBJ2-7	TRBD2	CASNSAETSGRYEQYF
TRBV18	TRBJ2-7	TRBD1	CASSPVTGQGAYEQYF
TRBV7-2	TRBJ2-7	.	CASSSNQGWPYEQYF
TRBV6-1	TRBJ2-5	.	CASSESETQYF
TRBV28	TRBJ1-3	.	CASRRAGNTIYF
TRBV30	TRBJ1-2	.	CAGDQGNYGYTF
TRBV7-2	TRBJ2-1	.	CASSSPHVASYNEQFF
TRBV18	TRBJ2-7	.	CASSLEQGSYEQYF
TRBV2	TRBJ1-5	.	CASSEAWRRYSNQPQHF
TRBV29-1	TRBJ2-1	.	CSAVPLRDVDNEQFF
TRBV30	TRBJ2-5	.	CAWNKSGRETQYF
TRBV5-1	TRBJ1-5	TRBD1	CASSYPFGTGNKYQPQHF
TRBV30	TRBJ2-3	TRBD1	CAWSPWTGSTDTQYF
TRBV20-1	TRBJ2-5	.	CSAGETQYF
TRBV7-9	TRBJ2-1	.	CASGAAGLFSGGRFF
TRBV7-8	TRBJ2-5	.	CASRPRLVVGETQYF
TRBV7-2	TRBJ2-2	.	CASSSQGAGTGELFF
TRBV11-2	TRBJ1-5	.	CASRPEGHQPQHF
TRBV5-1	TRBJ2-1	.	CASSEALGEQFF
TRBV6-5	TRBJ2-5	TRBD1	CASSYSTGVETQYF
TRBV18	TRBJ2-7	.	CASSPSHSSYEQYF
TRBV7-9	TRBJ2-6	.	CASSRPGANVLTF
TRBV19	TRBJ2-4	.	CASSLLTLRVAKNIQYF
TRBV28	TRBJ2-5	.	CASSSPFRRSETQYF